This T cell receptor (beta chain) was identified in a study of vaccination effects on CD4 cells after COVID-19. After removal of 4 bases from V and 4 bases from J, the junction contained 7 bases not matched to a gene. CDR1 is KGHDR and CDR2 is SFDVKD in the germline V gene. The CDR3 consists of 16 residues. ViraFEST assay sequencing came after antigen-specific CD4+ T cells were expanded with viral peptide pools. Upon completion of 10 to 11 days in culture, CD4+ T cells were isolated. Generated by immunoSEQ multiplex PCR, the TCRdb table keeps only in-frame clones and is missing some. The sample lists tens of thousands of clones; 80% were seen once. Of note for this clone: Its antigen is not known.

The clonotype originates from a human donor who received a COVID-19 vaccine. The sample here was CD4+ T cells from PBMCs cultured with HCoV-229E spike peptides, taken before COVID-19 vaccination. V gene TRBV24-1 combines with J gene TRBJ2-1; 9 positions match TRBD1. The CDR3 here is CATSDSDRGKYNEQFF. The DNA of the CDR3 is TGTGCCACCAGTGACTCTGACAGGGGGAAGTACAATGAGCAGTTCTTC.